This T cell receptor beta chain is from a study of cytomegalovirus exposure and HLA in healthy donors. On this clone: The antigen remains unidentified.

The study, taken as a whole, reports: A reported reduction in N-insertions relative to the roughly 670-donor mean was seen in an Asian-associated ancestry cluster in a later analysis. TCR association rates varied by HLA locus in a later analysis, with DRB1 highest and HLA-C lowest. A link between a missense DCLRE1C variant and TCR beta V- and J-gene trimming emerged from a later analysis. Later examination showed HLA-associated TCR beta chains had greater clonal expansion than equally common others.

PCR amplification relied on 60 Vbeta primers (plus 13 Jbeta primers). The table came from immunoSEQ multiplex PCR; TCRdb's copy has only in-frame clones and leaves some out. The table lists about 150,000 clones, around three quarters of them singletons. This receptor was obtained from a male donor in good health and CMV-seronegative. The sequencing input was PBMCs.

For the CDR3, the DNA is TGCGCCAGCAGCGGGAGCCTATTCACTGAAGCTTTCTTT. This codes for CASSGSLFTEAFF. V usage is TRBV5-1 and J usage is TRBJ1-1; D call uncertain. Trimming pared 4 bases from V and 4 bases from J, leaving 11 bases between. Germline V gene lookup returns CDR1 SGHRS and CDR2 YFSETQ. The CDR3 sequence is 13 residues long.